This entry concerns a single TCR beta chain. This sample was taken from a study of response to subunit inactivated influenza vaccine. TCRdb called the RT-PCR reads again in MiXCR, with one record for every CDR3 protein. The data contain a few hundred thousand distinct CDR3 sequences, roughly 10% of them singletons. The germline V gene encodes CDR1 SQVTM and CDR2 ANQGSEA. The CDR3 runs to 11 residues. The germline V and J ends were trimmed by 0 bases and 9 bases, with 6 bases remaining between them. This sample also belongs to another study, concerning T cells expressing NK-cell markers. That publication notes: Beta-chain TCR cDNA was generated via 5'RACE template switching with UMIs. Most of the eight sequenced donors tested HCMV-seropositive; one tested seronegative. In a handful of donors, dominant CD3+CD56+NKG2C+ clones formed about 1.0-7.5% of CD8+ cells.

The chain couples TRBV29-1 to TRBJ2-1; D is ambiguous. Material: PBMCs from blood, obtained on the day of vaccination. The clonotype comes from a man in his forties or fifties who received an inactivated influenza vaccine. CDR3 bases: TGCAGCGTTGAAGATCCTAGTGAGCAGTTCTTC. Translated: CSVEDPSEQFF.